Reported below is one T cell receptor (beta chain). The entry originates in a study of blood T cell repertoires in COVID-19. Study-wide background: Collection of acute and convalescent COVID-19 samples took place in the United States, Italy and Spain. The cDNA or gDNA used as material had been derived from T cells, B-cell-depleted T cells, or PBMCs.

Here immunoSEQ multiplex PCR was the method, and the copy in TCRdb shows in-frame clones only, minus some. The sample has about 74,000 clones, roughly 91% seen once. The trim removed 2 bases at V and 2 bases at J, leaving 3 bases unmatched. The germline gives CDR1 MNHEY, CDR2 SVGEGT. This CDR3 spans 15 amino acids. The chain recombines TRBV6-2 or TRBV6-3 with TRBJ2-1; TRBD1 matches at 7 bases. The source material was peripheral blood. The sequence was obtained from a woman of 80 years or more with active or convalescent COVID-19. The CDR3 loop is CASSYLTGAYNEQFF. The CDR3 DNA sequence: TGTGCCAGCAGTTACCTTACAGGGGCCTACAATGAGCAGTTCTTC.